The 14 T cell receptor beta chains below come from one sample, sequenced in a study of blood T cells in healthy people across ages. A second about 7 to 11 cycle PCR used barcoded and J-beta primers. A single record per CDR3 protein comes from TCRdb applying MiXCR to the 5' RACE reads. The table has 650,000 or so distinct CDR3 sequences, about 51% seen once. The sequencing input was blood. Receptors originate from a woman older than 75 in good health.

In DNA form, the CDR3 reads TGTGCCAGCAGTGAAGCCGGGGCCGACAGGGGGGAGACCCAGTACTTC. Protein sequence: CASSEAGADRGETQYF. The chain carries TRBV2 and TRBJ2-7; 9 bases match TRBD1. Judging by the DNA end, TRBJ2-5 fits better; the J call may be wrong. CDR1 and CDR2 from the germline V gene are SNHLY and FYNNEI. The CDR3 covers 16 residues.

V usage is TRBV3-1 and J usage is TRBJ2-5; 14 nucleotides match TRBD2. V lost 3 bases and J lost 11; bases outside the gene matches: 14. Germline CDR1 and CDR2: LGHDT and YNNKEL (reference sequence). CDR3 size: 17 residues. The CDR3: CASSQGLAGAGYNEQYF. The CDR3 DNA is TGTGCCAGCAGCCAGGGACTAGCGGGGGCGGGATACAATGAGCAGTACTTC.

V usage is TRBV5-1 and J usage is TRBJ2-4; 9 bases line up with TRBD1. CDR1 and CDR2 from the germline V gene are SGHRS and YFSETQ. The J segment lost 9 bases and the V segment lost 4 bases, leaving 8 bases of the junction unmatched. The CDR3 is made up of 14 amino acids. The CDR3 DNA sequence: TGCGCCAGCAGCCCAAAGGACAGGGGTAGCATTCAGTACTTC. It translates to CASSPKDRGSIQYF.

The chain combines TRBV9 with TRBJ2-3; unclear D gene. The CDR3 runs 13 residues. Germline values: CDR1 SGDLS, CDR2 YYNGEE. With 3 bases removed from V and 2 bases from J, the gap between germline ends came to 7 bases. The CDR3 DNA is TGTGCCAGCAGCGCTAAGCCCACAGATACGCAGTATTTT. Translated, it gives CASSAKPTDTQYF.

This chain uses TRBV20-1 with TRBJ1-2, with D possibly being TRBD1 (5 bases). The CDR3 runs 14 residues. The germline CDR1 and CDR2 sequences are DFQATT and SNEGSKA (reference sequence). Trimming pared 2 bases from V and 5 bases from J, leaving 15 bases between. The CDR3 loop reads CSARSPGVTYGYTF. CDR3 coding DNA: TGCAGTGCTAGATCCCCGGGGGTGACTTATGGCTACACCTTC.

This chain joins TRBV20-1 and TRBJ2-7, with a possible D match to TRBD1 (6 bases). V was trimmed by 3 bases and J by 7 bases, leaving 16 bases between them. This CDR3 has 13 residues. Germline V CDR1 and CDR2: DFQATT, SNEGSKA (reference sequence). Written as DNA, the CDR3 is TGCAGTGCTAGCCGGGACAACTACAATGAGCAGTACTTC. It specifies CSASRDNYNEQYF.

V and J are TRBV29-1 and TRBJ2-1; D not certain. Germline values: CDR1 SQVTM, CDR2 ANQGSEA. The CDR3 is made up of 14 amino acids. The V end was cut by 7 bases, the J end by 4 bases, with 17 bases between. The CDR3 loop reads CSAGTGNGYNEQFF. In nucleotides, the CDR3 is TGCAGCGCCGGCACGGGCAATGGTTACAATGAGCAGTTCTTC.

This clonotype occurred many times. The chain couples TRBV18 to TRBJ2-7; TRBD1 might be the D (6 bases). V was shortened by 4 bases and J by 1 base, with 11 bases between the two germline ends. Germline loops: CDR1 KGHSH, CDR2 LQKENI. The CDR3 runs to 14 residues. CDR3 region: CASSHTDSSYEQYF. The CDR3 DNA reads as TGTGCCAGCTCACACACGGACAGTTCCTACGAGCAGTACTTC.

This clonotype has a count of ten or more. This chain links TRBV12-3 or TRBV12-4 with TRBJ1-2; D call uncertain. V was cut by 6 bases and J by 2 bases, with 10 bases left in between. This CDR3 comprises 13 residues. This chain's CDR3 is CASSRWSNYGYTF. The CDR3 DNA sequence: TGTGCCAGCAGCCGCTGGTCCAACTATGGCTACACCTTC.

This chain uses TRBV3-1 with TRBJ2-2; 8 nucleotides match TRBD1. The V segment lost 4 bases and the J segment 3 bases; nucleotides outside the gene matches: 7. Germline CDR1 LGHDT, CDR2 YNNKEL (reference sequence). The length of the CDR3 is 16 residues. The CDR3 coding sequence is TGTGCCAGCAGCCGCTGGACAGGGAGTCACACCGGGGAGCTGTTTTTT. Protein: CASSRWTGSHTGELFF.

This clonotype has a count of ten or more. J is TRBJ2-7 and V is TRBV5-1, with TRBD1 matching 8 bases. Germline lookup yields CDR1 SGHRS and CDR2 YFSETQ. CDR3 length equals 15 residues. The V segment lost 0 bases and the J segment 0 bases; nucleotides outside the gene matches: 2. The chain's CDR3 is CASSLDGTGSYEQYF. The CDR3 DNA follows: TGCGCCAGCAGCTTGGACGGGACAGGCTCCTACGAGCAGTACTTC.

The chain is built from TRBV20-1 and TRBJ1-5; D not resolved. Germline V CDR1 and CDR2: DFQATT, SNEGSKA (reference sequence). V dropped 2 bases and J dropped 3 bases, with 8 bases sitting between them. The CDR3 covers 13 residues. The chain's CDR3 is CSARMQANQPQHF. In DNA form, the CDR3 reads TGCAGTGCTAGAATGCAGGCCAATCAGCCCCAGCATTTT.

This clonotype was recorded at least ten times. V is TRBV28 and J is TRBJ2-1, with 12 bases fitting TRBD2. Germline V gene sequence: CDR1 MDHEN, CDR2 SYDVKM. The CDR3 extends over 18 amino acids. V gave up 5 bases and J gave up 5 bases; unmatched junction bases: 13. The CDR3 reads CASSPDRAGLAGNNEQFF. CDR3 sequence (DNA): TGTGCCAGCAGTCCCGACAGGGCCGGACTAGCGGGAAACAATGAGCAGTTCTTC. Supplemented by reference TRBV28 and TRBJ2-1, the full variable domain reads DVKVTQSSRYLVKRTGEKVFLECVQDMDHENMFWYRQDPGLGLRLIYFSYDVKMKEKGDIPEGYSVSREKKERFSLILESASTNQTSMYLCASSPDRAGLAGNNEQFFGPGTRLTVL.

This sequence joins TRBV20-1 and TRBJ2-5; 7 bases are a match to TRBD2. Germline CDR1 is DFQATT and CDR2 is SNEGSKA (reference sequence). J lost 8 bases, V lost 3 bases, and 9 bases had no gene match. This CDR3 is 13 amino acids long. For the CDR3, the DNA is TGCAGTGCTAGGGGAGGGCGGGGGTTTACCCAGTACTTC. Translating it yields CSARGGRGFTQYF.